This entry lists 18 T cell receptor beta chains sequenced from one sample in a study of shared clonotypes between healthy human individuals. Using immunoSEQ multiplex PCR, the repertoire was profiled, and TCRdb retains in-frame clones only, with some absent. The sample consists of fewer than 550,000 clones, approximately 79% of them appearing once. The sequencing sample was made of PBMCs. These receptors came from a woman in her forties in good health. Some clones in this sample may be carry-over from other donors' samples.

This clone was seen a single time. The gene calls are TRBV6-5 and TRBJ2-7, with D possibly matching TRBD2 (6 bases). Germline values: CDR1 MNHEY, CDR2 SVGAGI. The CDR3 runs to 13 residues. V was pared by 11 bases and J by 2 bases, with 16 bases between. CDR3 loop: CAVTGRGTYEQYF. CDR3 bases: TGTGCCGTCACCGGACGGGGGACCTACGAGCAGTACTTC.

The rearrangement uses TRBV5-1 and TRBJ2-7, with D unresolved. V was pared by 6 bases and J by 5 bases, with 9 bases between. This CDR3 is 11 amino acids long. Germline V gene data show CDR1 as SGHRS and CDR2 as YFSETQ. In DNA form, the CDR3 reads TGCGCCAGCACCTCCGAGGACGAGCAGTACTTC. Protein sequence: CASTSEDEQYF.

The chain carries TRBV28 and TRBJ1-2, with D unclear. V was pared by 2 bases and J by 8 bases, with 6 bases between. The CDR3 totals 11 residues. CDR1 MDHEN and CDR2 SYDVKM come from the germline V gene. CDR3 coding DNA: TGTGCCAGCAGTTTACTTGAGGGCTACACCTTC. As protein: CASSLLEGYTF.

The chain has TRBV10-3 and TRBJ2-5; D not certain. The J call may be in error: the DNA end matches TRBJ2-7 better. The length of the CDR3 is 11 residues. Per germline, CDR1 ENHRY and CDR2 SYGVKD. CDR3: CAISGNYEQYF. Here the CDR3 DNA reads TGTGCCATCAGTGGTAATTACGAGCAGTACTTC.

The chain joins TRBV25-1 to TRBJ2-7; maybe TRBD2 (6 bases). V was pared by 3 bases and J by 2 bases, with 8 bases between. The CDR3 has 13 amino acids. Germline V lookup: CDR1 MGHDK, CDR2 SYGVNS. Here the CDR3 DNA reads TGTGCCAGCAGTGATCGGGGGACCTACGAGCAGTACTTC. Protein sequence: CASSDRGTYEQYF.

The genes are TRBV7-6 and TRBJ2-3; 9 bases fit TRBD1. Trimming removed 5 bases from V and 6 bases from J; junction bases left unmatched: 12. This CDR3 comprises 16 residues. From germline, CDR1 is SGHVS and CDR2 FNYEAQ. This CDR3 is CASSRGTGGAGDTQYF. The CDR3 DNA reads as TGTGCCAGCAGCCGCGGAACAGGGGGCGCTGGGGATACGCAGTATTTT. The full variable domain, with the rest looked up from reference TRBV7-6 and TRBJ2-3, is GAGVSQSPRYKVTKRGQDVALRCDPISGHVSLYWYRQALGQGPEFLTYFNYEAQQDKSGLPNDRFSAERPEGSISTLTIQRTEQRDSAMYRCASSRGTGGAGDTQYFGPGTRLTVL.

The chain combines TRBV28 with TRBJ2-3; 7 nucleotides align to TRBD2. The germline gives CDR1 MDHEN, CDR2 SYDVKM. This CDR3 has 15 residues. V lost 6 bases and J lost 3; bases outside the gene matches: 9. CDR3 residues: CASSNTREFTDTQYF. In nucleotides, the CDR3 is TGTGCCAGCAGCAACACGCGGGAGTTTACAGATACGCAGTATTTT. The full variable domain, rest sourced from reference TRBV28 and TRBJ2-3, is DVKVTQSSRYLVKRTGEKVFLECVQDMDHENMFWYRQDPGLGLRLIYFSYDVKMKEKGDIPEGYSVSREKKERFSLILESASTNQTSMYLCASSNTREFTDTQYFGPGTRLTVL.

The table lists this clone with a few counts. This chain links TRBV9 with TRBJ2-1; tentatively, D is TRBD1 or TRBD2 (5 bases each). CDR3 length equals 15 residues. Germline V gives CDR1 SGDLS, CDR2 YYNGEE. Trimming took off 3 bases at V and 4 bases at J, with 14 bases between the two ends. This CDR3 is CASSDGDPGYNEQFF. Written as DNA, the CDR3 is TGTGCCAGCAGCGACGGGGACCCTGGATACAATGAGCAGTTCTTC.

J is TRBJ1-2 and V is TRBV4-1; D is unresolved. In germline, CDR1 is MGHRA, CDR2 YSYEKL. The ends were cut back, 6 bases at V and 8 bases at J, with 13 bases in the middle. This CDR3 is built from 12 residues. The CDR3 nucleotides read TGCGCCAGCAGGGGATTTGACGGCGGCTACACCTTC. Translating it yields CASRGFDGGYTF.

This clone was counted at least ten times. The chain couples TRBV6-1 to TRBJ2-7; no definite D call. The V end was cut by 2 bases, the J end by 2 bases, with 13 bases between. The CDR3 sequence is 15 residues long. Per the germline V gene, CDR1 is MNHNS and CDR2 is SASEGT. The CDR3 DNA is TGTGCCAGCAGTGAACTCCGTCACGGAACCTACGAGCAGTACTTC. It specifies CASSELRHGTYEQYF.

V and J are TRBV11-1 and TRBJ2-2; 9 bases align to TRBD2. The CDR3 is 17 amino acids. Germline assignment: CDR1 SGHAT and CDR2 FQDESV (reference sequence). The J segment lost 0 bases and the V segment lost 4 bases, leaving 6 bases of the junction unmatched. The CDR3 DNA reads TGTGCCAGCAGCTCCCGGCTAGCGGGGACGAACACCGGGGAGCTGTTTTTT. It yields the protein CASSSRLAGTNTGELFF.

Details on this clone: Other nucleotide sequences from this sample produce the same CDR3. The chain employs TRBV9 and TRBJ1-2; TRBD1 aligns across 9 bases. Looked up from germline, CDR1 is SGDLS and CDR2 is YYNGEE. With 2 bases clipped from V and 8 bases from J, the junction kept 7 bases outside the gene matches. CDR3 length: 14 residues. CDR3 coding DNA: TGTGCCAGCAGCGTCACAGGGGGCGCAGGGGGCTACACCTTC. It codes for CASSVTGGAGGYTF.

The V and J genes are TRBV7-9 and TRBJ1-5, with unresolved D. Germline lookup yields CDR1 SEHNR and CDR2 FQNEAQ (reference sequence). This CDR3 region has 13 residues. V lost 1 base and J 9 bases, leaving 10 bases between the germline ends. The CDR3 coding sequence is TGTGCCAGCAGCTTAGATTGGGATCGGCCCCAGCATTTT. Residues: CASSLDWDRPQHF.

J is TRBJ2-4 and V is TRBV29-1; D may correspond to TRBD1 or TRBD2 (5 bases each). V lost 7 bases to trimming and J lost 8 bases, with 18 bases between them. Germline lookup yields CDR1 SQVTM and CDR2 ANQGSEA. There are 13 residues in the CDR3. The CDR3 nucleotides are TGCAGCGGATTCCGGGGCCAGGGAGACATTCAGTACTTC. Protein: CSGFRGQGDIQYF.

V and J are TRBV27 and TRBJ2-7; TRBD2 matches at 8 bases. The CDR3 contains 16 residues. V was clipped by 1 base and J by 1 base; unmatched bases: 6. Per the germline V gene, CDR1 is MNHEY and CDR2 is SMNVEV (reference sequence). The CDR3 DNA follows: TGTGCCAGCAGTTTATTACCGCGGGAGGCTTCCTACGAGCAGTACTTC. Translating it yields CASSLLPREASYEQYF.

This chain joins TRBV28 and TRBJ1-2; no clear D gene. Trimming took 3 bases from V and 1 from J, leaving 6 bases between them. CDR3 length equals 13 residues. CDR1 MDHEN and CDR2 SYDVKM come from the germline V gene. Here the CDR3 DNA reads TGTGCCAGCAGTTTTGGTTATAACTATGGCTACACCTTC. Amino acid sequence: CASSFGYNYGYTF.

The genes are TRBV18 and TRBJ2-5, with D perhaps assigned TRBD1 or TRBD2 (5 bases each). The ends were cut back, 4 bases at V and 3 bases at J, with 12 bases in the middle. The CDR3 has 14 residues. Germline assignment: CDR1 KGHSH and CDR2 LQKENI. The CDR3: CASSLGRGEETQYF. CDR3 DNA sequence: TGTGCCAGCTCACTGGGAAGGGGAGAAGAGACCCAGTACTTC.

This chain uses TRBV7-2 with TRBJ1-2; D perhaps matches TRBD1 (5 bases). CDR1 and CDR2 from the germline V gene are SGHTA and FQGNSA. Deletions cut 1 base from V and 4 bases from J, with 10 bases between. The length of the CDR3 is 14 residues. Here the CDR3 DNA reads TGTGCCAGCAGCTTAGTTCGGGACGGCTATGGCTACACCTTC. Amino acids: CASSLVRDGYGYTF.